Detailed here is one T cell receptor (beta chain). This sample is drawn from a study of blood T cells in healthy people across ages. With a J-beta primer mix and a sample-barcoded 5' primer, a second PCR ran about 6 to 11 cycles. TCRdb recomputed calls from the 5' RACE reads with MiXCR, one row per CDR3 protein. Among around 1,000,000 distinct CDR3 sequences listed, 25% were seen once. Germline values: CDR1 MDHEN, CDR2 SYDVKM. V was clipped by 5 bases and J by 3 bases; unmatched bases: 1. CDR3 size: 14 residues. Another study also made use of these data, one on T cells of mothers and their children.

The TCR originated in a girl between 2 and 10 years old in good health. The rearrangement links TRBV28 to TRBJ2-1, with 10 bases aligning to TRBD2. The sample comprised blood. CDR3 DNA: TGTGCCAGCAGTGGACTAGCGGTCTACAATGAGCAGTTCTTC. The encoded protein is CASSGLAVYNEQFF.